The clone carrying this T cell receptor beta chain came up once. This CDR3 comprises 14 residues. The V end lost 3 bases, the J end lost 2 bases, and 10 bases lay between the germline ends. Germline V gene sequence: CDR1 MDHEN, CDR2 SYDVKM. The TCR beta repertoire was assessed by survey-level immunoSEQ sequencing. Profiled with immunoSEQ multiplex PCR; TCRdb holds only in-frame clones, not every one. The repertoire consists of 60,000 to 85,000 clones, with 85% to 95% occurring once and the leading ten covering around 4.5%. The chain recombines TRBV28 with TRBJ1-2; D call uncertain. The sequence derives from a middle-aged man with rheumatoid arthritis. The sequenced material came from PBMCs. The CDR3: CASSLGKVNYGYTF. CDR3 in DNA: TGTGCCAGCAGTTTGGGCAAAGTAAACTATGGCTACACCTTC.